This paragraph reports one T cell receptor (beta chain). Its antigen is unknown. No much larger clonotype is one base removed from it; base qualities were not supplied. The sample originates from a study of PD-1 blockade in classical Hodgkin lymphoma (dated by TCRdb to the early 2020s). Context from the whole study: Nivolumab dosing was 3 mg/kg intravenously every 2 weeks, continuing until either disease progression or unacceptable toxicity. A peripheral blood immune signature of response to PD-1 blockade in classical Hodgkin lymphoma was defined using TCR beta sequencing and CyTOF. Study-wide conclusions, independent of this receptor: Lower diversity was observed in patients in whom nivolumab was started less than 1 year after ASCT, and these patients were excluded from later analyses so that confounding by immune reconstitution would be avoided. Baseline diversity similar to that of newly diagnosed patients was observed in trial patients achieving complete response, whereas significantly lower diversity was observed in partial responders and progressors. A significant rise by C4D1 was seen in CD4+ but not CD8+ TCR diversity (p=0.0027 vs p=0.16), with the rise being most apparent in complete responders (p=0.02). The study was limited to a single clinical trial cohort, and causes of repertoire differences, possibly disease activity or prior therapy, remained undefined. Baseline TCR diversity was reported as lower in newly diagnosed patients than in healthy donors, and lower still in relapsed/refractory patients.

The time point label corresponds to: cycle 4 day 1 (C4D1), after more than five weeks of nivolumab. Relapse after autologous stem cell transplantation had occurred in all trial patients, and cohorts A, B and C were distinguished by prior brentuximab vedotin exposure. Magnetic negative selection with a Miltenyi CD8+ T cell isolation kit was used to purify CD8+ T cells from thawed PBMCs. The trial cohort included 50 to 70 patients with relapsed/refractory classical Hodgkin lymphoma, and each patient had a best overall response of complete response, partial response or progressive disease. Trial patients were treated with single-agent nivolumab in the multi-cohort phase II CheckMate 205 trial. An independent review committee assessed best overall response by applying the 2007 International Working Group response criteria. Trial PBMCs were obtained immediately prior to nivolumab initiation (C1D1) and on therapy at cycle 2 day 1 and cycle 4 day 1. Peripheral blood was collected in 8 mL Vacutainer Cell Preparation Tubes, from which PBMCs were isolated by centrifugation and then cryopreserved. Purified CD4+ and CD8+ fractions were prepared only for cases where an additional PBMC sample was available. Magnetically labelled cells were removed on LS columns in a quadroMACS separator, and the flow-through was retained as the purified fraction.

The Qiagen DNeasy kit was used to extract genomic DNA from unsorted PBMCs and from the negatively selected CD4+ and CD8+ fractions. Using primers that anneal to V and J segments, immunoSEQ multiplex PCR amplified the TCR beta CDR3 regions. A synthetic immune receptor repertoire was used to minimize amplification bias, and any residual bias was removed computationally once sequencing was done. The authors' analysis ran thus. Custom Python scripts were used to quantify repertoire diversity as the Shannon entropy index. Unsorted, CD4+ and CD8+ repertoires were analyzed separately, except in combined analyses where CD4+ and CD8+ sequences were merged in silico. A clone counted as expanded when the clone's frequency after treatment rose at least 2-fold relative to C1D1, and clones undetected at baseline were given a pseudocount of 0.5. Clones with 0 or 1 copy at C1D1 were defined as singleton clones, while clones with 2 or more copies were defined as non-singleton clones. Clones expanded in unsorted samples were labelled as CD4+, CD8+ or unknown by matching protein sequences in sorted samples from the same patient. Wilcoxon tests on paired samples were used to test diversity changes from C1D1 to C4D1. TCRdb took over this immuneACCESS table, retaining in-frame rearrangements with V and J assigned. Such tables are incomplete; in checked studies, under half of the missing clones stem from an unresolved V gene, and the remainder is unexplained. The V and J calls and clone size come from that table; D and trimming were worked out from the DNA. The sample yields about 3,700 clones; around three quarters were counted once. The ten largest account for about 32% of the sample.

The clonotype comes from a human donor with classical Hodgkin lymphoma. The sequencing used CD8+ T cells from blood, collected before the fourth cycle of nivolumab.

The nucleotides read TGTGCCACCGAACAGGTGATAGATAGCAATCAGCCCCAGCATTTT. This sequence encodes CATEQVIDSNQPQHF. Recombination connected TRBV28 to TRBJ1-5; a tentative D match to TRBD1 spans 5 bases. Sequences MDHEN (CDR1) and SYDVKM (CDR2) are obtained from the germline V gene. From cysteine to phenylalanine, the CDR3 is 15 amino acids long. This entry keeps only the CDR3 DNA: 45 bases, framed from base 1. Trimming removed 10 bases from V and 0 bases from J, leaving 16 bases between the germline ends.